The subject of this entry is one T cell receptor beta chain. The data belong to a study of blood T cell repertoires in COVID-19. On the study more broadly: PBMCs, B-cell-depleted T cells, or T cells were the source of the cDNA or gDNA that made up the material.

The data were produced by immunoSEQ multiplex PCR, yet TCRdb's version contains in-frame clones alone and is incomplete. The table lists 250,000 or so clones, around 90% of them singletons. This CDR3 is 15 amino acids long. CDR1 and CDR2 (germline): GTSNPN, SVGIG (reference sequence). Trimming took 7 bases from V and 0 from J, leaving 16 bases between them. This sequence was found in a woman aged 60-75 years with COVID-19, enrolled during active disease. The sequenced sample was peripheral blood. The rearrangement joins TRBV30 to TRBJ1-3; D is perhaps TRBD1 (5 bases). CDR3 in amino acids: CASLAGRISGNTIYF. CDR3 sequence (DNA): TGTGCCTCACTCGCGGGACGGATCTCTGGAAACACCATATATTTT.